The rows below give T cell receptor beta chains drawn from one sample of a study of control samples from healthy donors and cancer patients. Here immunoSEQ multiplex PCR was the method, and the copy in TCRdb shows in-frame clones only, minus some. The sample has approximately 140,000 clones; 92% are singletons. Specimen: blood. The receptors shown here come from a man aged 30 to 45 in good health. Both conserved end residues are part of each CDR3. The D gene is left open where the match is weak. Not every row has a clone size; where given, it reads once, few, many or a size class.

clone size: .; D gene: .; J gene: TRBJ1-1; V gene: TRBV6-5; CDR3 DNA: TGTGCCAGCAGTCCTCGGGCCGGACTGAACACTGAAGCTTTCTTT; CDR3 protein: CASSPRAGLNTEAFF
clone size: .; D gene: .; J gene: TRBJ1-1; V gene: TRBV6-2/TRBV6-3; CDR3 DNA: TGTGCCAGCAGTGGTAGGAGTACGAACACTGAAGCTTTCTTT; CDR3 protein: CASSGRSTNTEAFF
clone size: .; D gene: .; J gene: TRBJ2-7; V gene: TRBV11-2; CDR3 DNA: TGTGCCAGCAGCTTAGGGTGGTTGAGCTACGAGCAGTACTTC; CDR3 protein: CASSLGWLSYEQYF
clone size: .; D gene: TRBD2; J gene: TRBJ2-1; V gene: TRBV24-1; CDR3 DNA: TGTGCCACCAGTGATCCCGGACTAGCGGGAGAGAATGAGCAGTTCTTC; CDR3 protein: CATSDPGLAGENEQFF
clone size: .; D gene: TRBD1; J gene: TRBJ1-2; V gene: TRBV28; CDR3 DNA: TGTGCCAGCAGTTGGGCAGGGGGCGATGGCTACACCTTC; CDR3 protein: CASSWAGGDGYTF
clone size: .; D gene: .; J gene: TRBJ2-5; V gene: TRBV7-2; CDR3 DNA: TGTGCCAGCAGCTTAGGTCGGTGGAGGGAGACCCAGTACTTC; CDR3 protein: CASSLGRWRETQYF
clone size: few; D gene: .; J gene: TRBJ2-6; V gene: TRBV30; CDR3 DNA: TGTGCCTGGAGTGCCGGGACATCATCCTCTGGGGCCAACGTCCTGACTTTC; CDR3 protein: CAWSAGTSSSGANVLTF
clone size: .; D gene: TRBD1; J gene: TRBJ2-5; V gene: TRBV27; CDR3 DNA: TGTGCCAGCAGCAGACAGGGGGCACTGGGGACCCAGTACTTC; CDR3 protein: CASSRQGALGTQYF
clone size: .; D gene: .; J gene: TRBJ1-2; V gene: TRBV5-4; CDR3 DNA: TGTGCCAGCAGCTTCGGGGGGTTCTATGGCTACACCTTC; CDR3 protein: CASSFGGFYGYTF
clone size: .; D gene: .; J gene: TRBJ1-2; V gene: TRBV30; CDR3 DNA: TGTGCCTGGAGTGTGGTCCTTAGAGGAGGCTACACCTTC; CDR3 protein: CAWSVVLRGGYTF
clone size: .; D gene: .; J gene: TRBJ2-3; V gene: TRBV10-3; CDR3 DNA: TGTGCCATCAGTGAAAGCACAGATACGCAGTATTTT; CDR3 protein: CAISESTDTQYF
clone size: .; D gene: TRBD1; J gene: TRBJ1-6; V gene: TRBV30; CDR3 DNA: TGTGCCTGGAGCGAGGGTATGAACAGGGGCGTTTCACCCCTCCACTTT; CDR3 protein: CAWSEGMNRGVSPLHF
clone size: .; D gene: TRBD1; J gene: TRBJ2-1; V gene: TRBV10-3; CDR3 DNA: TGTGCCATCAGTCTGGACAGGGACTCCTACAATGAGCAGTTCTTC; CDR3 protein: CAISLDRDSYNEQFF
clone size: .; D gene: .; J gene: TRBJ1-1; V gene: TRBV7-2; CDR3 DNA: TGTGCCAGTAAGGGGGTCATGAACACTGAAGCTTTCTTT; CDR3 protein: CASKGVMNTEAFF
clone size: .; D gene: .; J gene: TRBJ2-1; V gene: TRBV4-2; CDR3 DNA: TGTGCCAGCAGCCAAGATGGGGGATGGGGCGAGCAGTTCTTC; CDR3 protein: CASSQDGGWGEQFF